This TCR beta chain originates from a study of glioma-infiltrating T cells after dendritic cell vaccination. Germline CDR1 SGHAT, CDR2 FQDESV (reference sequence). Trimming stripped 2 bases from V and 6 bases from J, with 10 bases between. CDR3 length: 14 amino acids. The data were produced by immunoSEQ multiplex PCR, yet TCRdb's version contains in-frame clones alone and is incomplete. The repertoire consists of 45,000 to 60,000 clones, with 70% to 85% occurring once and the leading ten covering around a sixth. Stated time point: after dendritic cell vaccination, including at tumor progression/relapse.

The sequence derives from a human donor with glioblastoma. The source material was blood, sampled after dendritic cell vaccination. The V and J genes are TRBV11-1 and TRBJ2-2; D is undetermined. CDR3 in amino acids: CASSLYWLSGELFF. As DNA, the CDR3 is TGTGCCAGCAGCTTATATTGGCTTTCCGGGGAGCTGTTTTTT.